These T cell receptor beta chains were read from a single sample in a study of early T cells in non-severe SARS-CoV-2 infection. TCRdb reprocessed the 5' RACE reads via MiXCR and lists one record per CDR3 protein. The table includes fewer than 50,000 distinct CDR3 sequences, roughly 7% detected once. The sample consisted of whole blood. The receptors were sampled from an adult who was a healthcare worker with PCR-confirmed SARS-CoV-2 infection or an uninfected control (not recorded which). Both conserved end residues are part of each CDR3. Each record gives: J gene, D gene, V gene, clone size, CDR3 protein, CDR3 DNA. The D gene is left open where the match is weak. Size is omitted from some rows. Given values are once, few, many or a class for expanded clones.

TRBJ2-3	TRBD2	TRBV5-1	many	CASSLLFSGGAADTQYF	TGCGCCAGCAGCTTACTTTTTAGCGGGGGGGCCGCAGATACGCAGTATTTT
TRBJ1-5	NA	TRBV27	NA	CASSLDTGGKPQHF	TGTGCCAGCAGTTTGGACACCGGAGGGAAGCCCCAGCATTTT
TRBJ2-6	NA	TRBV7-2	NA	CASRSKVPAGRSGANVLTF	TGTGCCAGCAGGTCAAAGGTACCGGCAGGGCGCTCTGGGGCCAACGTCCTGACTTTC
TRBJ2-7	NA	TRBV28	many	CASSVVGTYEQYF	TGTGCCAGCTCAGTCGTGGGCACCTACGAGCAGTACTTC
TRBJ1-1	TRBD1	TRBV4-3	many	CASSQDPGQAGNTEAFF	TGCGCCAGCAGCCAAGACCCGGGACAGGCAGGAAACACTGAAGCTTTCTTT
TRBJ2-5	TRBD1	TRBV29-1	many	CSAGTGPLQETQYF	TGCAGCGCTGGGACAGGGCCCTTACAAGAGACCCAGTACTTC
TRBJ1-6	NA	TRBV20-1	many	CSAIRQVYNSPLHF	TGCAGTGCTATACGACAGGTCTATAATTCACCCCTCCACTTT
TRBJ2-7	NA	TRBV7-8	NA	CASSPQALSYEQYF	TGTGCCAGCAGCCCACAGGCCCTCTCCTACGAGCAGTACTTC
TRBJ2-1	NA	TRBV4-1	few	CASSPRGSRGAVLYEQFF	TGCGCCAGCAGCCCTCGGGGTTCCCGGGGGGCCGTCTTGTATGAGCAGTTCTTC
TRBJ2-6	NA	TRBV5-6	NA	CASSLVVLGNSGANVLTF	TGTGCCAGCAGCTTGGTGGTTCTAGGAAACTCTGGGGCCAACGTCCTGACTTTC
TRBJ2-5	NA	TRBV27	many	CASSPILTETQYF	TGTGCCAGCAGTCCTATCCTGACAGAGACCCAGTACTTC
TRBJ1-2	NA	TRBV12-3/TRBV12-4	few	CASSEDTGYGYTF	TGTGCCAGCAGCGAAGACACAGGGTATGGCTACACCTTC
TRBJ1-5	NA	TRBV12-3/TRBV12-4	NA	CASSFKGRAHQPQHF	TGTGCCAGCAGTTTTAAAGGCAGGGCCCATCAGCCCCAGCATTTT
TRBJ1-5	NA	TRBV7-9	many	CASSPQMGQPQHF	TGTGCCAGCAGTCCACAGATGGGCCAGCCCCAGCATTTT
TRBJ2-3	NA	TRBV29-1	few	CSVEDPTGRETDTQYF	TGCAGCGTTGAAGATCCGACGGGACGGGAAACAGATACGCAGTATTTT
TRBJ2-5	NA	TRBV20-1	NA	CSANQGQETQYF	TGCAGTGCCAACCAGGGGCAAGAGACCCAGTACTTC
TRBJ1-5	TRBD1	TRBV20-1	few	CSARATDRGSQPQHF	TGCAGTGCTAGAGCCACGGACAGGGGTAGTCAGCCCCAGCATTTT
TRBJ2-5	NA	TRBV29-1	many	CSVCFEYQETQYF	TGCAGCGTTTGTTTTGAGTACCAAGAGACCCAGTACTTC
TRBJ1-2	NA	TRBV5-1	NA	CASSLNGYGYTF	TGCGCCAGCAGCTTGAACGGTTATGGCTACACCTTC
TRBJ2-7	NA	TRBV7-2	few	CASSSGHQDEQYF	TGTGCCAGCAGCTCGGGGCACCAGGACGAGCAGTACTTC
TRBJ1-1	TRBD1	TRBV11-3	few	CASSAGGYDTEAFF	TGTGCCAGCAGCGCAGGGGGCTACGACACTGAAGCTTTCTTT
TRBJ2-1	TRBD2	TRBV29-1	many	CSVALTSGSHQGFF	TGCAGCGTTGCCCTGACTAGCGGGAGCCACCAAGGGTTCTTC
TRBJ1-4	NA	TRBV19	few	CASSETATNEKLFF	TGTGCCAGTAGCGAGACAGCAACTAATGAAAAACTGTTTTTT
TRBJ2-7	NA	TRBV27	many	CASSFRDGTYEQYF	TGTGCCAGCAGTTTCAGGGACGGCACCTACGAGCAGTACTTC
TRBJ2-1	NA	TRBV27	NA	CASSLFPAAGDGEQFF	TGTGCCAGCAGTTTATTTCCGGCTGCCGGAGATGGTGAGCAGTTCTTC
TRBJ1-1	NA	TRBV14	NA	CASSHSAGTEAFF	TGTGCCAGCAGCCATTCTGCAGGAACTGAAGCTTTCTTT
TRBJ1-1	NA	TRBV7-9	few	CASSLTDLNTEAFF	TGTGCCAGCAGTTTGACAGACCTGAACACTGAAGCTTTCTTT
TRBJ2-7	NA	TRBV20-1	few	CSARPLRGPSYEQYF	TGCAGTGCTAGACCTCTCAGGGGACCTAGCTACGAGCAGTACTTC
TRBJ2-7	NA	TRBV20-1	many	CSAPKPAGSYEQYF	TGCAGTGCCCCTAAACCGGCCGGTTCCTACGAGCAGTACTTC
TRBJ1-2	NA	TRBV28	few	CASSHRDTDGYTF	TGTGCCAGCAGTCACCGGGACACGGATGGCTACACCTTC
TRBJ1-6	NA	TRBV28	medium-sized	CASSWGGGNSPLHF	TGTGCCAGCAGTTGGGGGGGAGGCAATTCACCCCTCCACTTT
TRBJ1-1	TRBD1	TRBV29-1	NA	CSAFRTGLSEAFF	TGCAGCGCCTTCAGGACAGGGTTAAGTGAAGCTTTCTTT
TRBJ2-5	NA	TRBV30	NA	CAWSTGMGEEETQYF	TGTGCCTGGAGTACAGGGATGGGCGAGGAAGAGACCCAGTACTTC
TRBJ2-2	NA	TRBV28	NA	CASSFLLAGELFF	TGTGCCAGCAGTTTCCTGCTAGCCGGGGAGCTGTTTTTT
TRBJ1-2	NA	TRBV7-9	many	CASSWVGSHYGYTF	TGTGCCAGCAGCTGGGTTGGCAGCCACTATGGCTACACCTTC
TRBJ2-5	NA	TRBV7-8	few	CASSPGHKETQYF	TGTGCCAGCAGCCCGGGACACAAAGAGACCCAGTACTTC